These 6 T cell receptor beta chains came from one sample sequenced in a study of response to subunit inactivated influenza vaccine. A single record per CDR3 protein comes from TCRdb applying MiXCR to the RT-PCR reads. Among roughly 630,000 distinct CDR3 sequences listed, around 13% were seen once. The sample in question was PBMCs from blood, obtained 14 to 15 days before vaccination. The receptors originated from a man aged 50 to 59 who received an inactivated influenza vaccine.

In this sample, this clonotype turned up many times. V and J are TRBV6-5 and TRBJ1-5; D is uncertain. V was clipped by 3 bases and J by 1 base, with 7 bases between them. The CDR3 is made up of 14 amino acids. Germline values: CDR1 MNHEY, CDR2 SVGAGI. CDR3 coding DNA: TGTGCCAGCAGTTATCGCAGGAGCAATCAGCCCCAGCATTTT. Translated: CASSYRRSNQPQHF.

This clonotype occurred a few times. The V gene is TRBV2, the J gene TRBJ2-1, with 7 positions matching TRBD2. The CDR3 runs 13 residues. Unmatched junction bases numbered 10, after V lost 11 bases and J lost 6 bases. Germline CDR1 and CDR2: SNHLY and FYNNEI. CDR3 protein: CAWGGGWSNEQFF. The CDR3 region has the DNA TGTGCCTGGGGGGGAGGTTGGAGCAATGAGCAGTTCTTC.

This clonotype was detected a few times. In DNA form, the CDR3 reads TGCGCCAGCAGCCTCCCGGGACTAGCCTCGGATGAGCAGTTCTTC. This sequence encodes CASSLPGLASDEQFF. The chain joins TRBV5-1 to TRBJ2-1; 9 bases align to TRBD2. With V trimmed by 4 bases and J by 8 bases, 10 bases remained unmatched. The CDR3 contains 15 residues. Germline loops: CDR1 SGHRS, CDR2 YFSETQ.

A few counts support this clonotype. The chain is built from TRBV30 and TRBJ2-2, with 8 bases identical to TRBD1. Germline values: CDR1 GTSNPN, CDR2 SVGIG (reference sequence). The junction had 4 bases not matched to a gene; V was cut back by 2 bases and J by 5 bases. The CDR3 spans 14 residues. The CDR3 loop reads CAWSWTGPTGELFF. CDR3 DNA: TGTGCCTGGAGTTGGACAGGGCCGACCGGGGAGCTGTTTTTT.

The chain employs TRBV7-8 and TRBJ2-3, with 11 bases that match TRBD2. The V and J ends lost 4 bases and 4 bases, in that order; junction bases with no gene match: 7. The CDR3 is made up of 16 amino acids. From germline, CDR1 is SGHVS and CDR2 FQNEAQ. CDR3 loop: CASSYSSGRRADTQYF. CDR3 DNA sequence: TGTGCCAGCAGCTACTCTAGCGGGAGGAGAGCAGATACGCAGTATTTT.

CDR3 DNA: TGTGCCATCAATACAGGGGATGACACCGGGGAGCTGTTTTTT. Amino acids: CAINTGDDTGELFF. J is TRBJ2-2 and V is TRBV10-3, with 7 bases aligning to TRBD1. CDR3 length equals 14 residues. The V and J ends lost 7 bases and 3 bases, in that order; junction bases with no gene match: 5. The V gene's germline CDR1 is ENHRY and CDR2 SYGVKD.